This TCR beta chain emerged from a study of blood T cell repertoires in COVID-19. Overall study context: Sites in the United States, Italy and Spain provided acute and convalescent COVID-19 samples. PBMCs, B-cell-depleted T cells, or T cells provided the cDNA or gDNA that made up the material.

The CDR3 contains 14 residues. The germline V gene encodes CDR1 SEHNR and CDR2 FQNEAQ (reference sequence). With 0 bases removed from V and 4 bases from J, the gap between germline ends came to 7 bases. Original data processing: Amplification of reference gene primers was used by the study to estimate nucleated cell counts. Profiled with immunoSEQ multiplex PCR; TCRdb holds only in-frame clones, not every one. V, J and clone size were drawn from that table, and D and trimming were deduced from the DNA. The sample lists some 530,000 clones; around 85% were seen once. The source is a human donor in a cohort sampled during active COVID-19. Sequencing was carried out using peripheral blood. The rearrangement uses TRBV7-9 and TRBJ1-5; D ambiguous. In DNA, the CDR3 is TGTGCCAGCAGCTTAGCGAACCAGAATCAGCCCCAGCATTTT. Translation: CASSLANQNQPQHF.